Detailed here is one T cell receptor (beta chain). The data were obtained in a study of blood T cell repertoires in COVID-19. In the source study's methods: Amplified reference gene primers provided the basis for estimating nucleated cell counts. Clones were sequenced by immunoSEQ multiplex PCR, and TCRdb holds only the in-frame ones, with some missing. That table supplies the V and J calls and clone size; D and trimming were determined from the DNA. The sample lists about 300,000 clones, around nine tenths seen once, with roughly 4.8% in the top ten. CDR3 length: 12 amino acids. The V gene's germline CDR1 is SQVTM and CDR2 ANQGSEA. V lost 4 bases to trimming and J lost 10 bases, with 16 bases between them.

The TCR comes from a man in his forties or fifties with acute or convalescent COVID-19. The chain couples TRBV29-1 to TRBJ1-1; D not certain. Sequenced: peripheral blood. The CDR3 sequence is CSVGVYATGAFF. CDR3 coding DNA: TGCAGCGTTGGCGTTTATGCCACCGGAGCTTTCTTT.